These 10 T cell receptor beta chains share one sample of origin, sequenced in a study of beta chain features in type 1 diabetes. The sequenced template was cDNA made from the entire isolated RNA. This table comes from immunoSEQ multiplex PCR, and its TCRdb copy is limited to in-frame clones, with some not included. This sample has roughly 140,000 clones, with 40% to 55% found just once. The sequencing sample was made of Tregs from blood. These receptors were taken from a young man in good health.

The chain joins TRBV13 to TRBJ2-3; 12 bases are shared with TRBD2. Germline assignment: CDR1 PRHDT and CDR2 FYEKMQ (reference sequence). V was clipped by 9 bases and J by 0 bases; unmatched bases: 4. The CDR3 length is 15 residues. DNA for the CDR3: TGTGCCAGTACTAGCGGGGGGCGCAGCACAGATACGCAGTATTTT. Translation gives CASTSGGRSTDTQYF.

The J gene is TRBJ2-1, the V gene TRBV20-1; D not resolved. The CDR3 length is 10 residues. With 3 bases removed from V and 8 bases from J, the gap between germline ends came to 5 bases. Germline loops: CDR1 DFQATT, CDR2 SNEGSKA (reference sequence). The CDR3 is CSARRDEQFF. The DNA for the CDR3 is TGCAGTGCTAGGCGCGATGAGCAGTTCTTC.

This clone was found a few times. The rearrangement joins TRBV28 to TRBJ1-2, with D possibly matching TRBD1 (6 bases). V was clipped by 8 bases and J by 4 bases, with 20 bases between them. The CDR3 contains 15 residues. The germline CDR1 and CDR2 sequences are MDHEN and SYDVKM. This CDR3 reads CASGSSRGFGYGYTF. The CDR3 bases are TGTGCCAGCGGATCCAGCAGGGGTTTCGGCTATGGCTACACCTTC.

This clone came up once. The chain carries TRBV27 and TRBJ2-3, with 11 bases identical to TRBD2. The germline CDR1 and CDR2 sequences are MNHEY and SMNVEV (reference sequence). CDR3 size: 16 residues. Losses at the gene ends were 6 bases for V and 6 bases for J; bases not matched to a gene: 11. The CDR3 DNA follows: TGTGCCAGCAGCCAATCTAGCGGGAGGTTTCTCGATACGCAGTATTTT. This translates into CASSQSSGRFLDTQYF.

V is TRBV9 and J is TRBJ2-1; 8 bases are a match to TRBD2. Looked up from germline, CDR1 is SGDLS and CDR2 is YYNGEE. The trim removed 4 bases at V and 4 bases at J, leaving 10 bases unmatched. The CDR3 extends over 16 amino acids. CDR3: CASSQLVAGGYNEQFF. The CDR3 DNA sequence: TGTGCCAGCAGCCAGCTTGTTGCGGGAGGTTACAATGAGCAGTTCTTC.

V is TRBV27 and J is TRBJ1-5; D uncertain. This CDR3 has 13 amino acids. V lost 3 bases and J 5 bases, leaving 8 bases between the germline ends. Germline CDR1 and CDR2: MNHEY and SMNVEV (reference sequence). This CDR3 reads CASSFTGDQPQHF. CDR3 sequence (DNA): TGTGCCAGCAGTTTTACCGGAGATCAGCCCCAGCATTTT.

The chain couples TRBV27 to TRBJ2-3, with 11 bases lining up with TRBD2. J lost 5 bases, V lost 2 bases, and 9 bases had no gene match. This CDR3 contains 17 residues. The germline CDR1 and CDR2 sequences are MNHEY and SMNVEV (reference sequence). In DNA form, the CDR3 reads TGTGCCAGCAGTTTACGAATACTAGCGGGAGTACGAGATACGCAGTATTTT. Translated, it gives CASSLRILAGVRDTQYF.

CDR3 amino acids: CASFNGELFF. The CDR3, as DNA: TGTGCCAGCTTTAACGGGGAGCTGTTTTTT. The rearrangement uses TRBV28 and TRBJ2-2; the D is unclear. Between the trimmed V and J ends, which lost 8 bases and 7 bases, there was a span of 5 bases. The CDR3 runs to 10 residues. In germline, CDR1 is MDHEN, CDR2 SYDVKM.

The gene calls are TRBV11-2 and TRBJ2-1; 10 nucleotides line up with TRBD2. Germline trimming cut 4 bases from V and 6 bases from J; bases unmatched to any gene: 6. CDR1 is SGHAT, CDR2 FQNNGV, per germline. The CDR3 covers 15 residues. DNA for the CDR3: TGTGCCAGCAGCTCCTGGACTAGCGGAGGCAATGAGCAGTTCTTC. It translates to CASSSWTSGGNEQFF.

The V and J genes are TRBV19 and TRBJ2-1; tentatively, D is TRBD2 (7 bases). Per the germline V gene, CDR1 is LNHDA and CDR2 is SQIVND (reference sequence). V lost 6 bases to trimming and J lost 6 bases, with 15 bases between them. The CDR3 is made up of 14 amino acids. CDR3 in amino acids: CASSRGALGNEQFF. CDR3 nucleotides: TGTGCCAGTAGCCGGGGGGCCTTGGGCAATGAGCAGTTCTTC. The full variable domain, its missing parts supplied by reference TRBV19 and TRBJ2-1, is DGGITQSPKYLFRKEGQNVTLSCEQNLNHDAMYWYRQDPGQGLRLIYYSQIVNDFQKGDIAEGYSVSREKKESFPLTVTSAQKNPTAFYLCASSRGALGNEQFFGPGTRLTVL.